The 21 T cell receptor beta chains below come from one sample, sequenced in a study of blood T cell repertoires in COVID-19. The repertoire was sequenced with immunoSEQ multiplex PCR; TCRdb's copy has only in-frame clones and lacks some. The table lists approximately 80,000 clones, roughly 73% of them singletons, with less than 10% in the top ten. Material: peripheral blood. The receptors shown here come from a human donor in a cohort sampled during active COVID-19.

The chain uses TRBV9 and TRBJ2-7; 8 bases agree with TRBD1. The CDR3 is 15 residues long. Germline CDR1 and CDR2: SGDLS and YYNGEE. V shed 0 bases, J shed 2 bases, and the junction held 4 bases outside the gene matches. The CDR3 nucleotides are TGTGCCAGCAGCGTAGGGCAGGGGGCCCCCTACGAGCAGTACTTC. This translates into CASSVGQGAPYEQYF.

The chain employs TRBV24-1 and TRBJ2-3; 9 positions match TRBD1. V gave up 4 bases and J gave up 1 base; unmatched junction bases: 2. There are 15 residues in the CDR3. Per the germline V gene, CDR1 is KGHDR and CDR2 is SFDVKD. The chain's CDR3 is CATSDRQGGTDTQYF. For the CDR3, the DNA is TGTGCCACCAGTGACCGACAGGGGGGCACAGATACGCAGTATTTT.

This chain's CDR3 is CASSLGGRDTIYF. The CDR3 DNA is TGCGCCAGCAGCTTGGGGGGCAGGGACACCATATATTTT. This chain links TRBV5-1 with TRBJ1-3; TRBD1 might be the D (5 bases). Trimming cost V 0 bases and J 8 bases, with 9 bases left between them. The CDR3 covers 13 residues. CDR1 is SGHRS and CDR2 is YFSETQ in the germline V gene.

V is TRBV2 and J is TRBJ1-6; 8 bases are shared with TRBD1. This CDR3 comprises 17 residues. J gave up 10 bases and V 6 bases, and 17 bases lay outside the gene matches. Per germline, CDR1 SNHLY and CDR2 FYNNEI. CDR3 nucleotide sequence: TGTGCCAGCAGGGGGGGCAGGGGGCGGCTCTCGGAGTCACCCCTCCACTTT. Amino acids: CASRGGRGRLSESPLHF.

This clone is a singleton in its sample. The chain joins TRBV5-8 to TRBJ2-3; TRBD1 might be the D (6 bases). Germline V lookup: CDR1 SGHTS, CDR2 YDEGEE. This CDR3 has 15 residues. With 6 bases removed from V and 2 bases from J, the gap between germline ends came to 16 bases. The CDR3 coding sequence is TGTGCCAGCAACCCCTCGGACAGAGTCACAGATACGCAGTATTTT. Protein sequence: CASNPSDRVTDTQYF.

The genes are TRBV9 and TRBJ2-7; possible D gene TRBD1, 5 bases. The CDR3 covers 15 residues. V was cut by 0 bases and J by 2 bases, with 12 bases left in between. Germline V lookup: CDR1 SGDLS, CDR2 YYNGEE. The CDR3 sequence: CASSVGQGRPYEQYF. The CDR3 bases are TGTGCCAGCAGCGTAGGGCAGGGAAGGCCCTACGAGCAGTACTTC.

V is TRBV5-4 and J is TRBJ2-3; 10 bases map to TRBD1. V lost 2 bases to trimming and J lost 5 bases; unmatched junction nucleotides: 8. CDR3 size: 16 residues. Germline V lookup: CDR1 SGHNT, CDR2 YYREEE (reference sequence). CDR3 coding DNA: TGTGCCAGCAGCTTCCCCCCGGGACAGGGGAGAGATACGCAGTATTTT. Translated: CASSFPPGQGRDTQYF.

The chain employs TRBV10-3 and TRBJ2-7, with TRBD1 matching over 8 bases. Germline V gene sequence: CDR1 ENHRY, CDR2 SYGVKD. Trimming cost V 0 bases and J 6 bases; bases outside gene matches: 10. The CDR3 consists of 16 residues. The CDR3 loop is CAISESGSQGGREQYF. Written as DNA, the CDR3 is TGTGCCATCAGTGAGTCGGGTTCACAGGGGGGTCGCGAGCAGTACTTC.

The V call is TRBV10-2, the J call TRBJ2-5; 10 bases align to TRBD2. J gave up 5 bases and V 6 bases, and 15 bases lay outside the gene matches. Germline CDR1 and CDR2: WSHSY and SAAADI. The CDR3 runs to 17 residues. The CDR3 is CASRDNRGSGGWETQYF. The DNA of the CDR3 is TGCGCCAGCAGGGACAACCGGGGTAGCGGGGGGTGGGAGACCCAGTACTTC.

As for this clone: At the DNA level, this CDR3 is encoded by other sequences in the same sample as well. This sequence joins TRBV6-2 or TRBV6-3 and TRBJ1-2; the D gene is possibly TRBD1 (6 bases). The V end lost 4 bases, the J end lost 0 bases, and 15 bases lay between the germline ends. CDR1 is MNHEY and CDR2 is SVGEGT in the germline V gene. The CDR3 spans 16 residues. CDR3 loop: CASSSGTRLSNYGYTF. Here the CDR3 DNA reads TGTGCCAGCAGTTCCGGGACACGACTCTCTAACTATGGCTACACCTTC.

The V call is TRBV3-1 (or the pseudogene TRBV3-2), the J call TRBJ2-7; maybe TRBD2 (6 bases). The CDR3 runs to 14 residues. The V gene lost 1 base and the J gene lost 2 bases, with 9 bases spanning the gap. Germline loops: CDR1 LGHDT, CDR2 YNNKEL (reference sequence). The DNA of the CDR3 is TGTGCCAGCAGCCAAGCCGGGAGAGCCTACGAGCAGTACTTC. Protein: CASSQAGRAYEQYF.

The chain combines TRBV5-1 with TRBJ1-5; D unclear. This CDR3 spans 15 amino acids. Germline lookup yields CDR1 SGHRS and CDR2 YFSETQ. Trimming removed 0 bases at V and 3 bases at J, with 10 bases between. CDR3 sequence reads: CASSLGGLNNQPQHF. The DNA of the CDR3 is TGCGCCAGCAGCTTGGGCGGACTGAACAATCAGCCCCAGCATTTT.

This clone was recorded a few times. The V gene is TRBV9, the J gene TRBJ2-1; TRBD1 agrees at 7 bases. Germline V CDR1 and CDR2: SGDLS, YYNGEE. J was trimmed by 1 base and V by 4 bases; bases with no gene match: 5. The CDR3 covers 15 residues. CDR3 sequence reads: CASSPRGQSYNEQFF. The DNA of the CDR3 is TGTGCCAGCAGCCCCCGGGGACAGTCCTACAATGAGCAGTTCTTC.

The rearrangement joins TRBV19 to TRBJ1-2; D may be TRBD1 (5 bases). The CDR3 is made up of 20 amino acids. Germline assignment: CDR1 LNHDA and CDR2 SQIVND (reference sequence). Trimming removed 7 bases at V and 2 bases at J, with 32 bases between. CDR3 nucleotides: TGTGCCAGTACCCCCCGTATGCGGCGGGGGGGGGACGGGGGAAACTATGGCTACACCTTC. Translation gives CASTPRMRRGGDGGNYGYTF.

This clone came up many times. The gene calls are TRBV9 and TRBJ2-6; tentatively, D is TRBD2 (5 bases). The V gene lost 0 bases and the J gene lost 0 bases, with 10 bases spanning the gap. Germline V gene lookup returns CDR1 SGDLS and CDR2 YYNGEE. This CDR3 has 17 amino acids. Here the CDR3 reads CASSVGAGYSGANVLTF. CDR3 in DNA: TGTGCCAGCAGCGTAGGGGCGGGTTACTCTGGGGCCAACGTCCTGACTTTC.

The rearrangement links TRBV10-1 to TRBJ1-5; 9 nucleotides agree with TRBD1. CDR3 size: 14 residues. With 6 bases clipped from V and 1 base from J, the junction kept 1 base outside the gene matches. Germline CDR1 and CDR2: WNHNN and SYGVQD (reference sequence). CDR3 amino acids: CASRDRGSNQPQHF. DNA of the CDR3: TGCGCCAGCAGAGACAGGGGGAGCAATCAGCCCCAGCATTTT.

This clone showed up just once. This chain connects TRBV6-2 or TRBV6-3 to TRBJ2-7; 10 positions match TRBD2. With 5 bases clipped from V and 1 base from J, the junction kept 5 bases outside the gene matches. Germline V gene sequence: CDR1 MNHEY, CDR2 SVGEGT. The CDR3 runs 15 residues. This CDR3 is CASSTGLADSYEQYF. CDR3 nucleotides: TGTGCCAGCAGTACCGGACTAGCGGATTCCTACGAGCAGTACTTC.

The chain has TRBV10-3 and TRBJ1-1, with no clear D. The germline CDR1 and CDR2 sequences are ENHRY and SYGVKD. The CDR3 covers 14 residues. Trimming stripped 3 bases from V and 0 bases from J, with 8 bases between. CDR3 sequence (DNA): TGTGCCATCAGTGATCTGGACTTGAACACTGAAGCTTTCTTT. The encoded protein is CAISDLDLNTEAFF.

The chain combines TRBV19 with TRBJ2-5; 8 bases align to TRBD1. Trimming cost V 3 bases and J 5 bases; bases outside gene matches: 20. The CDR3 covers 19 residues. Germline CDR1 reads LNHDA; CDR2 reads SQIVND (reference sequence). CDR3 in amino acids: CASSMPNSDRGRDRETQYF. The DNA of the CDR3 is TGTGCCAGTAGTATGCCTAATTCCGACAGGGGCCGAGACCGGGAGACCCAGTACTTC. The full variable domain, with the rest looked up from reference TRBV19 and TRBJ2-5, is DGGITQSPKYLFRKEGQNVTLSCEQNLNHDAMYWYRQDPGQGLRLIYYSQIVNDFQKGDIAEGYSVSREKKESFPLTVTSAQKNPTAFYLCASSMPNSDRGRDRETQYFGPGTRLLVL.

The chain couples TRBV11-3 to TRBJ2-5; 7 bases match TRBD2. Unmatched junction bases numbered 3, after V lost 3 bases and J lost 2 bases. The CDR3 is made up of 14 amino acids. CDR1 and CDR2 (germline): SGHNT, YENEEA. Here the CDR3 reads CASSLRDYQETQYF. Written as DNA, the CDR3 is TGTGCCAGCAGCTTGAGGGACTATCAAGAGACCCAGTACTTC.

This clone was observed a single time. V gene TRBV9 combines with J gene TRBJ1-4, with 7 bases fitting TRBD1. This CDR3 spans 14 amino acids. V shed 4 bases, J shed 5 bases, and the junction held 5 bases outside the gene matches. The germline CDR1 and CDR2 sequences are SGDLS and YYNGEE. As DNA, the CDR3 is TGTGCCAGCAGCAACACAGGGGCCAATGAAAAACTGTTTTTT. This encodes CASSNTGANEKLFF.